Listed here are 8 T cell receptor beta chains from one sample, sequenced in a study of a mutant IDH1 vaccine in newly diagnosed glioma. Their specific antigens are unknown. Time point of the sample: week 23, last vaccination. A 20-mer mutant IDH1 peptide at 300 ug was injected subcutaneously with topical imiquimod. Sequenced by immunoSEQ multiplex PCR; TCRdb stores in-frame clones only, minus some. The sample has about 44,000 clones; around 93% are singletons. The sequenced sample was PBMCs, obtained from a glioma patient whose treatment included an IDH1 peptide vaccine. The receptor source for this set is a man aged 45-65 years with glioma.

The gene calls are TRBV7-2 and TRBJ2-1; tentatively, D is TRBD1 (5 bases). V dropped 3 bases and J dropped 1 base, with 10 bases sitting between them. Germline lookup yields CDR1 SGHTA and CDR2 FQGNSA. This CDR3 region has 15 residues. The CDR3, as DNA: TGTGCCAGCAGCTTTAGGGCAGGGTCCTACAATGAGCAGTTCTTC. Protein product: CASSFRAGSYNEQFF.

V and J are TRBV6-4 and TRBJ1-6; TRBD1 is a possible D gene (6 bases). Per germline, CDR1 MRHNA and CDR2 SNTAGT. The CDR3 sequence is 13 residues long. Trimming removed 4 bases at V and 7 bases at J, with 8 bases between. DNA of the CDR3: TGTGCCAGCAGTGCAGGGGAAAATTCACCCCTCCACTTT. This sequence encodes CASSAGENSPLHF.

The genes are TRBV10-3 and TRBJ1-5; a weak D match, TRBD1 (6 bases). CDR3 length: 18 residues. The V gene's germline CDR1 is ENHRY and CDR2 SYGVKD. V gave up 4 bases and J gave up 3 bases, with 22 bases separating them. CDR3 sequence reads: CAISVSPSGGGHNQPQHF. As DNA, the CDR3 is TGTGCCATCAGTGTATCTCCTTCAGGAGGGGGGCACAATCAGCCCCAGCATTTT.

This clone was detected once. The chain couples TRBV10-1 to TRBJ1-1; TRBD1 matches at 8 bases. The germline V gene has CDR1 WNHNN and CDR2 SYGVQD (reference sequence). Trimming cost V 6 bases and J 8 bases; bases outside gene matches: 14. The CDR3 is made up of 15 amino acids. The CDR3 sequence is CASSPTGTGPSEAFF. The CDR3 DNA reads TGCGCCAGCAGCCCCACCGGGACAGGTCCCTCAGAAGCTTTCTTT.

A single count supports this clone. This rearrangement joins TRBV7-6 to TRBJ1-4; TRBD1 aligns across 7 bases. CDR3 length: 15 amino acids. The germline V gene has CDR1 SGHVS and CDR2 FNYEAQ. Trimming removed 1 base from V and 5 bases from J; junction bases left unmatched: 4. This CDR3 is CASSLGVTGNEKLFF. The CDR3 DNA sequence: TGTGCCAGCAGCTTAGGGGTGACAGGGAATGAAAAACTGTTTTTT.

The CDR3 spells CASSYDRGRYEQYF. The CDR3 DNA reads as TGTGCCAGCAGCTACGACAGGGGGCGCTACGAGCAGTACTTC. This chain connects TRBV7-2 to TRBJ2-7; the match to TRBD1 covers 10 bases. CDR3 length: 14 residues. CDR1 is SGHTA, CDR2 FQGNSA, per germline. With V trimmed by 4 bases and J by 3 bases, 3 bases remained unmatched.

The CDR3 DNA sequence: TGTGCCAGCAGCTTAGGGACAGCCTACGAGCAGTACTTC. Protein sequence: CASSLGTAYEQYF. The chain uses TRBV11-3 and TRBJ2-7; weak D call: TRBD1 (6 bases). The CDR3 has 13 residues. V lost 1 base and J lost 2, with 6 bases in between. The germline CDR1 and CDR2 sequences are SGHNT and YENEEA.

The chain couples TRBV13 to TRBJ1-2, with D unresolved. The V end lost 0 bases, the J end lost 5 bases, and 10 bases lay between the germline ends. The CDR3 is made up of 14 amino acids. From germline, CDR1 is PRHDT and CDR2 FYEKMQ (reference sequence). CDR3 protein: CASSLGVNKYGYTF. The CDR3 bases are TGTGCCAGCAGCTTAGGCGTGAATAAGTATGGCTACACCTTC.